This TCR beta chain originates from a study of blood T cell repertoires in COVID-19. TCRdb's table, derived via immunoSEQ multiplex PCR, lists solely in-frame clones and lacks some. The sample carries fewer than 400,000 clones, roughly nine tenths recorded once. V was cut by 5 bases and J by 2 bases, with 15 bases left in between. The CDR3 consists of 15 residues. Germline CDR1 reads MGHRA; CDR2 reads YSYEKL. This TCR came from a woman in her thirties with COVID-19, enrolled during active disease. This sequence joins TRBV4-1 and TRBJ1-2, with TRBD1 as a possible D gene (5 bases). Input material: peripheral blood. In DNA form, the CDR3 reads TGCGCCAGCAGCGCCTGGGACTCATCGAACTATGGCTACACCTTC. Its protein product is CASSAWDSSNYGYTF.